These 29 T cell receptor beta chains came from one sample sequenced in a study of blood T cell repertoires in COVID-19. Sequencing used immunoSEQ multiplex PCR; TCRdb keeps in-frame clones, though not all of them. Of under 250,000 clones detected, more than 85% appear once; the ten largest clones hold over 6%. The sequenced sample was peripheral blood. These receptors were obtained from a woman in her seventies with active or convalescent COVID-19.

The chain combines TRBV6-5 with TRBJ2-1; weak D call: TRBD1 (5 bases). V lost 2 bases to trimming and J lost 8 bases, with 10 bases between them. This CDR3 contains 13 residues. Per germline, CDR1 MNHEY and CDR2 SVGAGI. The CDR3 loop is CASSYRGDDEQFF. CDR3 bases: TGTGCCAGCAGTTACAGGGGCGACGATGAGCAGTTCTTC.

The chain couples TRBV5-1 to TRBJ1-2, with 7 positions matching TRBD1. Germline V gene data show CDR1 as SGHRS and CDR2 as YFSETQ. This CDR3 spans 13 amino acids. After removal of 4 bases from V and 5 bases from J, the junction contained 5 bases not matched to a gene. CDR3 nucleotides: TGCGCCAGCAGCACAGGGACAGTTTATGGCTACACCTTC. Translating gives CASSTGTVYGYTF.

The chain combines TRBV20-1 with TRBJ1-2; D gene ambiguous. Trimming removed 1 base from V and 8 bases from J, with 5 bases in between. Per the germline V gene, CDR1 is DFQATT and CDR2 is SNEGSKA (reference sequence). The CDR3 has 10 residues. CDR3 nucleotide sequence: TGCAGTGCTAGAGGCGAGGGCTACACCTTC. Amino acid sequence: CSARGEGYTF.

V gene TRBV11-2 combines with J gene TRBJ2-2; D call uncertain. This CDR3 has 13 residues. CDR1 and CDR2 (germline): SGHAT, FQNNGV. V lost 0 bases and J 5 bases, leaving 4 bases between the germline ends. CDR3 DNA sequence: TGTGCCAGCAGCTTAGAGGCAACCGGGGAGCTGTTTTTT. It translates to CASSLEATGELFF.

The chain employs TRBV29-1 and TRBJ1-4; tentatively, D is TRBD1 (5 bases). Trimming took off 8 bases at V and 8 bases at J, with 18 bases between the two ends. CDR3 length: 13 residues. CDR1 is SQVTM and CDR2 is ANQGSEA in the germline V gene. The CDR3 sequence: CSYRGTVPEKLFF. CDR3 nucleotide sequence: TGCAGCTATCGGGGGACGGTGCCCGAAAAACTGTTTTTT.

V and J are TRBV15 and TRBJ1-1; no clear D. CDR1 is LNHNV and CDR2 is YYDKDF in the germline V gene (reference sequence). The CDR3 contains 14 residues. V was cut by 0 bases and J by 2 bases, with 7 bases left in between. This chain's CDR3 is CATSRDLANTEAFF. In nucleotides, the CDR3 is TGTGCCACCAGCAGAGATCTAGCCAACACTGAAGCTTTCTTT. Filled out from reference TRBV15 and TRBJ1-1, the complete variable domain reads DAMVIQNPRYQVTQFGKPVTLSCSQTLNHNVMYWYQQKSSQAPKLLFHYYDKDFNNEADTPDNFQSRRPNTSFCFLDIRSPGLGDTAMYLCATSRDLANTEAFFGQGTRLTVV.

This chain joins TRBV6-6 and TRBJ1-5, with 8 bases aligning to TRBD1. This CDR3 region has 15 residues. The V gene's germline CDR1 is MNHNY and CDR2 SVGAGI (reference sequence). V shed 7 bases and J 3 bases; nucleotides not matched to a gene: 8. For the CDR3, the DNA is TGTGCCAGCACCCGAGGGACAGGCACCAATCAGCCCCAGCATTTT. Protein: CASTRGTGTNQPQHF.

This sequence joins TRBV7-9 and TRBJ2-2; D is unresolved. CDR3 length: 13 residues. The V and J ends lost 7 bases and 1 base respectively, with 7 bases between them. The germline CDR1 and CDR2 sequences are SEHNR and FQNEAQ (reference sequence). DNA of the CDR3: TGTGCCAGCAAACCAGGGAACACCGGGGAGCTGTTTTTT. Its translation: CASKPGNTGELFF.

This chain joins TRBV12-3 or TRBV12-4 and TRBJ1-1, with D possibly TRBD1 on 6 matching bases. The CDR3 extends over 13 amino acids. Trimming stripped 2 bases from V and 4 bases from J, with 8 bases between. The CDR3 loop is CASSLRGFTEAFF. CDR3 DNA sequence: TGTGCCAGCAGTTTAAGGGGGTTCACTGAAGCTTTCTTT.

V usage is TRBV20-1 and J usage is TRBJ2-5; D gene uncertain. CDR1 is DFQATT and CDR2 is SNEGSKA in the germline V gene (reference sequence). The V and J ends lost 3 bases and 4 bases respectively, with 6 bases between them. CDR3 size: 11 residues. This CDR3 is CSASFRETQYF. CDR3 bases: TGCAGTGCTAGTTTTCGAGAGACCCAGTACTTC.

This clone has a single count. This chain links TRBV11-3 with TRBJ2-3; TRBD1 agrees at 7 bases. Germline values: CDR1 SGHNT, CDR2 YENEEA. The V segment lost 5 bases and the J segment 4 bases; nucleotides outside the gene matches: 6. The CDR3 loop spans 14 amino acids. The CDR3 DNA follows: TGTGCCAGCAGCACCCGGACAGGTCCAGATACGCAGTATTTT. It encodes CASSTRTGPDTQYF.

The chain couples TRBV19 to TRBJ1-5, with D possibly TRBD1 on 5 matching bases. CDR1 is LNHDA, CDR2 SQIVND, per germline (reference sequence). The CDR3 runs to 12 residues. Trimming pared 1 base from V and 11 bases from J, leaving 9 bases between. CDR3 bases: TGTGCCAGTAGTATAGTGGAGGGGTCCCAGCATTTT. It encodes CASSIVEGSQHF.

In DNA, the CDR3 is TGTGCCAGCAGCTTGGGGCCCGCGCAGCCCCAGCATTTT. Amino acid sequence: CASSLGPAQPQHF. The gene calls are TRBV7-2 and TRBJ1-5; perhaps TRBD1 as D (5 bases). The CDR3 covers 13 residues. V lost 3 bases and J lost 7, with 10 bases in between. Germline CDR1 reads SGHTA; CDR2 reads FQGNSA.

The chain combines TRBV6-2 or TRBV6-3 with TRBJ2-7; possibly TRBD2 for D (5 bases). The CDR3 has 15 residues. V dropped 0 bases and J dropped 3 bases, with 12 bases sitting between them. The germline CDR1 and CDR2 sequences are MNHEY and SVGEGT. The DNA of the CDR3 is TGTGCCAGCAGTTACTCCGGGATGGGCAACTACGAGCAGTACTTC. Translated: CASSYSGMGNYEQYF.

The V and J genes are TRBV23-1 and TRBJ2-4; TRBD1 matches at 7 bases. TRBV23-1 counts as an open reading frame of uncertain function. This CDR3 comprises 17 residues. Losses at the gene ends were 4 bases for V and 4 bases for J; bases not matched to a gene: 13. CDR3 sequence (DNA): TGCGCCAGCAGTCCCATCCGACAGGGTGGAAATAAAAACATTCAGTACTTC. Amino acids: CASSPIRQGGNKNIQYF.

The CDR3 sequence is CASSPRGGWETQYF. CDR3 coding DNA: TGTGCCAGTAGTCCCCGGGGGGGGTGGGAGACCCAGTACTTC. The chain is built from TRBV19 and TRBJ2-5; TRBD2 agrees at 8 bases. CDR1 is LNHDA, CDR2 SQIVND, per germline (reference sequence). CDR3 length: 14 amino acids. The trim removed 5 bases at V and 5 bases at J, leaving 7 bases unmatched.

The CDR3 DNA reads as TGTGCCAGCAGTGATTCCTTTAGGGGAGCTTTCTTT. It codes for CASSDSFRGAFF. The chain combines TRBV2 with TRBJ1-1, with a tentative D call TRBD1 (5 bases). Trimming removed 3 bases at V and 10 bases at J, with 12 bases between. The CDR3 length is 12 residues. Germline lookup yields CDR1 SNHLY and CDR2 FYNNEI.

The genes are TRBV2 and TRBJ1-1, with 7 positions matching TRBD1. CDR3 length: 13 amino acids. Germline-derived CDR1 and CDR2 are SNHLY and FYNNEI. The J segment lost 4 bases and the V segment lost 2 bases, leaving 1 base of the junction unmatched. The CDR3 spells CASSEPGGTEAFF. Here the CDR3 DNA reads TGTGCCAGCAGTGAACCAGGGGGCACTGAAGCTTTCTTT.

The genes are TRBV7-2 and TRBJ1-1, with 8 bases aligning to TRBD1. The J segment lost 3 bases and the V segment lost 9 bases, leaving 9 bases of the junction unmatched. Germline CDR1 SGHTA, CDR2 FQGNSA. CDR3 length equals 14 residues. The CDR3 loop reads CASSRGQMDTEAFF. CDR3 sequence (DNA): TGTGCCAGTTCCAGGGGGCAGATGGACACTGAAGCTTTCTTT.

The chain carries TRBV5-1 and TRBJ1-1, with D unclear. The germline V gene encodes CDR1 SGHRS and CDR2 YFSETQ. V was clipped by 0 bases and J by 11 bases, with 14 bases between them. The CDR3 is made up of 13 amino acids. The CDR3 here is CASSLDATTGAFF. CDR3 sequence (DNA): TGCGCCAGCAGCTTGGACGCCACTACTGGGGCTTTCTTT. The variable domain in full, with the rest retrieved from reference TRBV5-1 and TRBJ1-1, is KAGVTQTPRYLIKTRGQQVTLSCSPISGHRSVSWYQQTPGQGLQFLFEYFSETQRNKGNFPGRFSGRQFSNSRSEMNVSTLELGDSALYLCASSLDATTGAFFGQGTRLTVV.

The chain recombines TRBV29-1 with TRBJ1-2; 7 bases are a match to TRBD1. The CDR3 length is 12 residues. J was trimmed by 6 bases and V by 8 bases; bases with no gene match: 9. The V gene's germline CDR1 is SQVTM and CDR2 ANQGSEA. As DNA, the CDR3 is TGCAGCTCCCTCTTGACAGGGAATGGCTACACCTTC. Encoded protein: CSSLLTGNGYTF.

The rearrangement joins TRBV2 to TRBJ2-2; 9 nucleotides align to TRBD1. The V gene's germline CDR1 is SNHLY and CDR2 FYNNEI. The trim removed 7 bases at V and 1 base at J, leaving 4 bases unmatched. This CDR3 spans 15 amino acids. Written as DNA, the CDR3 is TGTGCCAGCACCTCGGACAGGGGGAACACCGGGGAGCTGTTTTTT. Residues: CASTSDRGNTGELFF.

This chain joins TRBV11-2 and TRBJ1-5; D uncertain. Germline loops: CDR1 SGHAT, CDR2 FQNNGV. The CDR3 is 13 amino acids. V was clipped by 5 bases and J by 5 bases, with 10 bases between them. The DNA of the CDR3 is TGTGCCAGCAGCCCAGCGGCGGATCAGCCCCAGCATTTT. This codes for CASSPAADQPQHF.

The rearrangement uses TRBV6-4 and TRBJ1-4; D ambiguous. The CDR3 loop spans 13 amino acids. Between the trimmed V and J ends, which lost 4 bases and 8 bases, there was a span of 11 bases. Germline lookup yields CDR1 MRHNA and CDR2 SNTAGT. CDR3 protein: CASSGEFGEKLFF. DNA for the CDR3: TGTGCCAGCAGTGGGGAGTTCGGGGAAAAACTGTTTTTT.

CDR3 region: CASSLVRQGPAELFF. Here the CDR3 DNA reads TGTGCCAGCAGCTTAGTGCGTCAGGGTCCGGCGGAACTGTTTTTT. V is TRBV7-9 and J is TRBJ1-4, with a tentative D call TRBD1 (5 bases). The CDR3 consists of 15 residues. Trimming took off 1 base at V and 12 bases at J, with 18 bases between the two ends. In germline, CDR1 is SEHNR, CDR2 FQNEAQ (reference sequence).

This chain uses TRBV11-2 with TRBJ1-5, with D uncertain. This CDR3 is 13 amino acids long. Germline V gives CDR1 SGHAT, CDR2 FQNNGV. V lost 1 base and J 4 bases, leaving 5 bases between the germline ends. CDR3 residues: CASSLVENQPQHF. CDR3 nucleotides: TGTGCCAGCAGCTTAGTTGAGAATCAGCCCCAGCATTTT.

The table lists this clone with a few counts. The V and J genes are TRBV10-3 and TRBJ1-2, with 7 bases aligning to TRBD1. Germline V gene sequence: CDR1 ENHRY, CDR2 SYGVKD. V shed 10 bases and J 8 bases; nucleotides not matched to a gene: 13. The CDR3 has 13 residues. CDR3 nucleotides: TGTGCCACCGACGCCCGGACAGGAGGGGGCTACACCTTC. It codes for CATDARTGGGYTF.

The chain employs TRBV7-3 and TRBJ2-1; maybe TRBD2 (6 bases). Germline CDR1 reads SGHTA; CDR2 reads FQGTGA. This CDR3 is 14 amino acids long. The V and J ends lost 6 bases and 14 bases respectively, with 23 bases between them. The CDR3 sequence is CASRRGALRRAEFF. DNA of the CDR3: TGTGCCAGCAGAAGGGGCGCCTTAAGGAGGGCGGAGTTCTTC.

The chain employs TRBV6-2 or TRBV6-3 and TRBJ1-6; perhaps TRBD1 as D (5 bases). The CDR3 has 15 amino acids. Deletions cut 2 bases from V and 10 bases from J, with 15 bases between. CDR1 is MNHEY and CDR2 is SVGEGT in the germline V gene. Here the CDR3 DNA reads TGTGCCAGCAGTTACGAGGCGGCAGGGCGATCACCCCTCCACTTT. Amino acids: CASSYEAAGRSPLHF.